The clone carrying this T cell receptor beta chain turned up a few times. The source of the sample is a study of shared clonotypes between healthy human individuals. The CDR3 has 14 residues. With 1 base removed from V and 4 bases from J, the gap between germline ends came to 7 bases. In germline, CDR1 is KGHSH, CDR2 LQKENI. Profiling relied on immunoSEQ multiplex PCR, and the TCRdb table lists in-frame clones only, not all of them. The table includes nearly 500,000 clones, over 60% detected once. The TCR comes from a woman aged 40 to 55 in good health. Some clones in this sample may be carry-over from other donors' samples. The specimen sequenced was PBMCs. The chain uses TRBV18 and TRBJ2-2; D unresolved. The DNA for the CDR3 is TGTGCCAGCTCACCACTTCCCTCCACCGGGGAGCTGTTTTTT. Residues: CASSPLPSTGELFF.